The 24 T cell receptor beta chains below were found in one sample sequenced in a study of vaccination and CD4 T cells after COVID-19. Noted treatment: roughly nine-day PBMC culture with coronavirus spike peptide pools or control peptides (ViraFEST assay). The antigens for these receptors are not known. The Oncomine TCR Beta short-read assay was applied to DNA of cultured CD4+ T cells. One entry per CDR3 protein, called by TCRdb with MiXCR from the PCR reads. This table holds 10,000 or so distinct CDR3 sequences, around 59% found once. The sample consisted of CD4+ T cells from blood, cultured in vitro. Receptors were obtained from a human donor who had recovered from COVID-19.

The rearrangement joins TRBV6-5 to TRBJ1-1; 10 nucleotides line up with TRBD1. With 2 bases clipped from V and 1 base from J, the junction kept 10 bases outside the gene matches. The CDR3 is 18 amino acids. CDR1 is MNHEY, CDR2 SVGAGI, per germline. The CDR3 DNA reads TGTGCCAGCAGTTACCGGACAGGGGGAGGTGCGGGGAACACTGAAGCTTTCTTT. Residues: CASSYRTGGGAGNTEAFF.

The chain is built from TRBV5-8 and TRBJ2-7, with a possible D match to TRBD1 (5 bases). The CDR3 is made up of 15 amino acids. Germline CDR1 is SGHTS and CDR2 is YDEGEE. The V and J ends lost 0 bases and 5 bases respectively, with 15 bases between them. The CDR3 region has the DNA TGTGCCAGCAGCTTGGTCTTAGGGGCGAAGGACGAGCAGTACTTC. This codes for CASSLVLGAKDEQYF.

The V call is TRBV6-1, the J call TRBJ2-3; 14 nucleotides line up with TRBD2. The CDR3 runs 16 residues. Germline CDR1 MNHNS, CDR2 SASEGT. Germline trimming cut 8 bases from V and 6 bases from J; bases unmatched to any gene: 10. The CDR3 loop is CASLLGLAGAGDTQYF. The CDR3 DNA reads TGTGCCAGCCTTTTGGGACTAGCGGGAGCCGGTGATACGCAGTATTTT.

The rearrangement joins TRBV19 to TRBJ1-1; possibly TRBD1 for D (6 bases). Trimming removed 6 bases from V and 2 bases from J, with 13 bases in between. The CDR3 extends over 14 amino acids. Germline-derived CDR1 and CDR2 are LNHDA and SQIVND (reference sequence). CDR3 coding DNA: TGTGCCAGTAGCTCCAGGGGAGGTAACACTGAAGCTTTCTTT. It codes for CASSSRGGNTEAFF.

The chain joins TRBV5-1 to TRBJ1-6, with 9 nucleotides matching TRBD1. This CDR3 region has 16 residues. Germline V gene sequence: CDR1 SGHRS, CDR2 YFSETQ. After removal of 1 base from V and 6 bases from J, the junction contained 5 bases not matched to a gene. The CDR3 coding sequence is TGCGCCAGCAGCTTGACTCCGGGACAGGGTAATTCACCCCTCCACTTT. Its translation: CASSLTPGQGNSPLHF.

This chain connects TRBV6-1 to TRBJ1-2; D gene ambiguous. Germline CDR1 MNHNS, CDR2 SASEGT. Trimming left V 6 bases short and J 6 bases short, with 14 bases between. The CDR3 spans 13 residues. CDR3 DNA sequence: TGTGCCAGCAGACCCTGGGGAGATGATGGCTACACCTTC. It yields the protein CASRPWGDDGYTF.

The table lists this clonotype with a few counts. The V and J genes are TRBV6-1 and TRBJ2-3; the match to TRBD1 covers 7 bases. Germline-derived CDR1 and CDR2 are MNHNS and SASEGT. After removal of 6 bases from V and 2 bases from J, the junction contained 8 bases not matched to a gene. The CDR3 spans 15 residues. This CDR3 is CASSLGQVYTDTQYF. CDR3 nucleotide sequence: TGTGCCAGCAGCCTCGGACAGGTATACACAGATACGCAGTATTTT.

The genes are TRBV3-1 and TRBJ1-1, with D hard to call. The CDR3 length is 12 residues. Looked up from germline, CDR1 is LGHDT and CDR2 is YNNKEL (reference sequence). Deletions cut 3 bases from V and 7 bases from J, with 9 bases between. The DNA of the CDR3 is TGTGCCAGCAGCCAGAGAGGAAATGAAGCTTTCTTT. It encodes CASSQRGNEAFF.

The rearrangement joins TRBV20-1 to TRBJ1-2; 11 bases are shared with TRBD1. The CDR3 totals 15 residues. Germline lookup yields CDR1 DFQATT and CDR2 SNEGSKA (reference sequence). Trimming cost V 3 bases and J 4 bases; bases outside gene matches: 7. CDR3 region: CSASTRGTGGYGYTF. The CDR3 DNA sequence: TGCAGTGCTAGTACTAGAGGGACAGGGGGCTATGGCTACACCTTC.

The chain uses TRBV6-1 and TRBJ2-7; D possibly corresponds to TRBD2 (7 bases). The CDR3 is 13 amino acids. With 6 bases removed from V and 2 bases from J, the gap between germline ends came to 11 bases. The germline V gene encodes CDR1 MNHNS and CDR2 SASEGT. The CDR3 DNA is TGTGCCAGCAGCGCCGGGGGGCCCTACGAGCAGTACTTC. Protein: CASSAGGPYEQYF.

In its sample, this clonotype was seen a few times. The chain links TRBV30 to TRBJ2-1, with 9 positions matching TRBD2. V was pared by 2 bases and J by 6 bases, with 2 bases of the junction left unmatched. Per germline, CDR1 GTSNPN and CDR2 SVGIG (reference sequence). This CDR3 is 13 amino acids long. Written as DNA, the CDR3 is TGTGCCTGGAGTCCTAGCGGGATCAATGAGCAGTTCTTC. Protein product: CAWSPSGINEQFF.

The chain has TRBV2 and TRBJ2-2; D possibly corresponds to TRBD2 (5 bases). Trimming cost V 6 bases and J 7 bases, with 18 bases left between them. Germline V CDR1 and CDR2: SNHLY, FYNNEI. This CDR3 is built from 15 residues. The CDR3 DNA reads TGTGCCAGCAGCGGGCAGCTAGCATCGGTCGGGGAGCTGTTTTTT. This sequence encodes CASSGQLASVGELFF.

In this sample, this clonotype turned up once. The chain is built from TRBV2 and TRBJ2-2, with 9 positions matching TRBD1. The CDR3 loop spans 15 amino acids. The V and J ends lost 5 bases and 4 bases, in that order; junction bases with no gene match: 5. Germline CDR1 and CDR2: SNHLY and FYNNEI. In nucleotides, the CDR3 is TGTGCCAGCAGTCCCGGGACAGGGTCCACCGGGGAGCTGTTTTTT. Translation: CASSPGTGSTGELFF. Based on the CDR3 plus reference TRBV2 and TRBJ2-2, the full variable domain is EPEVTQTPSHQVTQMGQEVILRCVPISNHLYFYWYRQILGQKVEFLVSFYNNEISEKSEIFDDQFSVERPDGSNFTLKIRSTKLEDSAMYFCASSPGTGSTGELFFGEGSRLTVL.

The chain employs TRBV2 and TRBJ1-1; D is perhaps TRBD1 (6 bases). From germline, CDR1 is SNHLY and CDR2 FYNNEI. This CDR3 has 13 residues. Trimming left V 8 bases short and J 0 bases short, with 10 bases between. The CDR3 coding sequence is TGTGCCAGCGGGGACACCATGAACACTGAAGCTTTCTTT. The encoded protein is CASGDTMNTEAFF. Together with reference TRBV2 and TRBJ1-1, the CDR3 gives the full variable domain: EPEVTQTPSHQVTQMGQEVILRCVPISNHLYFYWYRQILGQKVEFLVSFYNNEISEKSEIFDDQFSVERPDGSNFTLKIRSTKLEDSAMYFCASGDTMNTEAFFGQGTRLTVV.

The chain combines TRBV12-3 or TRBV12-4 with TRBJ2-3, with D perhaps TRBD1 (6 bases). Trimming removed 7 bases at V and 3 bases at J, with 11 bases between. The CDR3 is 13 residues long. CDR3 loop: CASNQGLTDTQYF. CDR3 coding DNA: TGTGCCAGCAATCAGGGGCTGACAGATACGCAGTATTTT.

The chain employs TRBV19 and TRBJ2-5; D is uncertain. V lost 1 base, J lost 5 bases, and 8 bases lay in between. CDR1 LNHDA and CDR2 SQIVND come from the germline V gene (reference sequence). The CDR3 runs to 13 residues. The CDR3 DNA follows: TGTGCCAGTAGTATAGGGGCTGCTGAGACCCAGTACTTC. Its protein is CASSIGAAETQYF. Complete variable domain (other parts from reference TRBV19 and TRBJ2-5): DGGITQSPKYLFRKEGQNVTLSCEQNLNHDAMYWYRQDPGQGLRLIYYSQIVNDFQKGDIAEGYSVSREKKESFPLTVTSAQKNPTAFYLCASSIGAAETQYFGPGTRLLVL.

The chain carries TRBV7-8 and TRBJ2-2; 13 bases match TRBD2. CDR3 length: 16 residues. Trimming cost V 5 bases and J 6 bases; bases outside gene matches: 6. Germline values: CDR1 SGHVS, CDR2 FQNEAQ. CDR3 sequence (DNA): TGTGCCAGCAGCATTGGGACTAGCGGGGCCCCCGGGGAGCTGTTTTTT. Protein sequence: CASSIGTSGAPGELFF.

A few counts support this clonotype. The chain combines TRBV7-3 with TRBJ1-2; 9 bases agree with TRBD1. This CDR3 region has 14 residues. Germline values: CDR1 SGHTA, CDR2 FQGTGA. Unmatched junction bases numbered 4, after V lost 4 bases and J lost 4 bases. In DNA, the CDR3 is TGTGCCAGCAGCTCGGGACAGGGCCTCTATGGCTACACCTTC. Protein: CASSSGQGLYGYTF.

CDR3 DNA: TGCGCCAGCAGCTTGGATTCCAGCGCGCCGGGCTACACCTTC. Protein: CASSLDSSAPGYTF. J is TRBJ1-2 and V is TRBV5-1; D gene uncertain. V dropped 0 bases and J dropped 8 bases, with 14 bases sitting between them. CDR3 length: 14 residues. CDR1 is SGHRS and CDR2 is YFSETQ in the germline V gene.

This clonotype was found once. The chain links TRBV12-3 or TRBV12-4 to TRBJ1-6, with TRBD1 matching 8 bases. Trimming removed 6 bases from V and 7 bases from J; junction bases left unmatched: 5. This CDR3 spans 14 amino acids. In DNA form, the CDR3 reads TGTGCCAGCAGCTTGGACAGGGTAAATTCACCCCTCCACTTT. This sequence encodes CASSLDRVNSPLHF.

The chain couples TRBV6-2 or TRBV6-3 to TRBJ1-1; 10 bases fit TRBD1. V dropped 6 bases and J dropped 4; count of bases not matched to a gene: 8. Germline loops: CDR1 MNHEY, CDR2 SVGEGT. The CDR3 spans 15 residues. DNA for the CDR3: TGTGCCAGCAGGGGACAGGGGTGGTCAGGCACTGAAGCTTTCTTT. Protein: CASRGQGWSGTEAFF.

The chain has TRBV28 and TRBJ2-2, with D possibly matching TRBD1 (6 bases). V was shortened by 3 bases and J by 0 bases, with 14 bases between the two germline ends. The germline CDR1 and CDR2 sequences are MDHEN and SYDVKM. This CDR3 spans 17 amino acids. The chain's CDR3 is CASSLVQGPSNTGELFF. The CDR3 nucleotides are TGTGCCAGCAGTTTGGTACAGGGCCCTTCGAACACCGGGGAGCTGTTTTTT.

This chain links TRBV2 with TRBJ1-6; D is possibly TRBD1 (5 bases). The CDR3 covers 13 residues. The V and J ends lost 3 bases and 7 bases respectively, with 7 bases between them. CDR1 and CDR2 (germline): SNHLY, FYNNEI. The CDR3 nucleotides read TGTGCCAGCAGTGATAACAGGAATTCACCCCTCCACTTT. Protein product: CASSDNRNSPLHF.

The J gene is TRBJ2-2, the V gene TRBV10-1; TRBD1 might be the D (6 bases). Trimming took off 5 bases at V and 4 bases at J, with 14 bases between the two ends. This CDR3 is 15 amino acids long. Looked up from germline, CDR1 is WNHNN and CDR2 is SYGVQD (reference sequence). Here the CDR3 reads CASSQVRGGTGELFF. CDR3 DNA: TGCGCCAGCAGTCAGGTTCGAGGGGGCACCGGGGAGCTGTTTTTT.